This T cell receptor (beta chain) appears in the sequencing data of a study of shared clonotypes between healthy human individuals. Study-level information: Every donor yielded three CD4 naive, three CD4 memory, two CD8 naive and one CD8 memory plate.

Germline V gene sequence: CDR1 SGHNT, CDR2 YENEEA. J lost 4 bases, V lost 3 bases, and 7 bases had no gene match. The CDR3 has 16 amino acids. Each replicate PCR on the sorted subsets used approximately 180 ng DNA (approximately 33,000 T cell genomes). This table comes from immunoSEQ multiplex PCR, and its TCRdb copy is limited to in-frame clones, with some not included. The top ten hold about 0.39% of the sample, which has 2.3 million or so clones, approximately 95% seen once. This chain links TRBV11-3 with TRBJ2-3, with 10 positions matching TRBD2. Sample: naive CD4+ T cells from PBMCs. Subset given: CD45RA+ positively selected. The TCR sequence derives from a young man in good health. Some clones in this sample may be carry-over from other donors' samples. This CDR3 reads CASSFRAGGPADTQYF. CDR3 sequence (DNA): TGTGCCAGCAGCTTTCGAGCGGGAGGGCCTGCAGATACGCAGTATTTT.